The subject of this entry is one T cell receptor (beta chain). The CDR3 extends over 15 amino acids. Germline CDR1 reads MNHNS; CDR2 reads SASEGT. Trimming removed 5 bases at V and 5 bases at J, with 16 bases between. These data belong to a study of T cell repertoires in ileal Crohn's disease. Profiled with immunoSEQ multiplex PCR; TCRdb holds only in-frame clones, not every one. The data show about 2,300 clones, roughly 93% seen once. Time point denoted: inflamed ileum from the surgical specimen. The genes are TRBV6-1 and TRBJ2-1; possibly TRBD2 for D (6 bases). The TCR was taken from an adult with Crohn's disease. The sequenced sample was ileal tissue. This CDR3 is CASSPWRASDNEQFF. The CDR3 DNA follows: TGTGCCAGCAGTCCGTGGAGGGCCTCAGACAATGAGCAGTTCTTC.